The clone carrying this TCR beta chain was picked up a small number of times. Its antigen remains unknown. Obtained from alopecia areata patients were lesional scalp punch biopsies along with peripheral blood. This entry comes from a study of CD8+ T cells in alopecia areata. Study-wide findings and caveats: It was lesional scalp, especially alopecia totalis/universalis, that showed higher clonality than normal scalp.

It was cDNA, reverse transcribed from extracted RNA, that served as the sequencing template. Here immunoSEQ multiplex PCR was the method, and the copy in TCRdb shows in-frame clones only, minus some. The sample holds roughly 19,000 clones, around three fifths seen once. Trimming removed 7 bases from V and 0 bases from J; junction bases left unmatched: 9. Germline V gene lookup returns CDR1 SQVTM and CDR2 ANQGSEA. The CDR3 sequence is 15 residues long. The source is a human donor with alopecia areata. This chain links TRBV29-1 with TRBJ1-3; 7 bases align to TRBD1. Sample: skin, taken at week 0. In nucleotides, the CDR3 is TGCAGCGCCTTGACAGGGATGGCCTCTGGAAACACCATATATTTT. Protein product: CSALTGMASGNTIYF.